The clone carrying this T cell receptor beta chain was found many times. Its target is unknown. This specimen comes from a study of metastatic and nonmetastatic thyroid tumors. Whole-study context: A comparison of repertoires was made across blood and tumor or nodule tissue from malignant and benign thyroid patients. Overall study findings and caveats: When malignant thyroid tumors were compared with benign nodules, TCR beta diversity was reportedly significantly higher in the malignant tumors. This held in both blood and tumor samples.

Thyroid surgery took place with no prior treatment in any patient. TCRdb re-analyzed the PCR reads through MiXCR. In the table there are around 42,000 clones, around 10% of which are singletons. The TCR comes from a female donor with papillary thyroid cancer or a benign thyroid nodule (not recorded which). Some clones in this sample may be carry-over from other donors' samples. The material sequenced was blood.

The CDR3 DNA sequence: TGTGCCAGCAGTAAAAGTTTCCATGTAAGCAATCAGCCCCAGCATTTT. It is translated as CASSKSFHVSNQPQHF. J is TRBJ1-5 and V is TRBV2, with D uncertain. The CDR3 runs to 16 residues. In germline, CDR1 is SNHLY, CDR2 FYNNEI. The V end lost 5 bases, the J end lost 1 base, and 15 bases lay between the germline ends.